A selection of T cell receptor beta chains follows, all from one sample in a study of control samples from healthy donors and cancer patients. Generated by immunoSEQ multiplex PCR, the TCRdb table keeps only in-frame clones and is missing some. This table has approximately 150,000 clones, approximately 91% appearing once. Sequenced: blood. These receptors originate from a woman aged 40 to 55 in good health. CDR3s include the opening cysteine and the closing phenylalanine or tryptophan. A D gene is named only where the DNA matches it firmly. Only part of the rows carry a size: once, few, many, or a class if the clone is expanded.

clone size	D gene	J gene	V gene	CDR3 DNA	CDR3 protein
NA	NA	TRBJ2-7	TRBV10-3	TGTGCCATCAGGCCCAAGGCCGACTACGAGCAGTACTTC	CAIRPKADYEQYF
NA	NA	TRBJ1-5	TRBV12-3/TRBV12-4	TGTGCCAGCGGTTGGGGTTATCAGCCCCAGCATTTT	CASGWGYQPQHF
NA	NA	TRBJ1-2	TRBV2	TGTGCCAGCAGAGGGGGATATGGCTACACCTTC	CASRGGYGYTF
once	NA	TRBJ2-3	TRBV5-4	TGTGCCAGCAGCTTGGCGGGCCCGACAGGCCCGCCACCAGATACGCAGTATTTT	CASSLAGPTGPPPDTQYF
NA	TRBD2	TRBJ2-3	TRBV12-5	TGTGCTAGTGGTTTGGCTCGGACTAGCGGGGGGGCAGGGGATACGCAGTATTTT	CASGLARTSGGAGDTQYF
NA	NA	TRBJ1-6	TRBV12-3/TRBV12-4	TGTGCCAGCAGTTCGCCGGGTCCCCTCCACTTT	CASSSPGPLHF
NA	NA	TRBJ2-1	TRBV6-6	TGTGCCAGCAGTTACTCGGTTGAGCAGTTCTTC	CASSYSVEQFF
NA	NA	TRBJ2-7	TRBV28	TGTGCCAGCAGTTTAAGTTCTATGGGGGGCCCCGCCCGGTACGAGCAGTACTTC	CASSLSSMGGPARYEQYF
NA	TRBD2	TRBJ2-5	TRBV4-2	TGTGCCAGCAGCGCCGGACTAGCGGGGACCCAAGAGACCCAGTACTTC	CASSAGLAGTQETQYF
NA	NA	TRBJ2-1	TRBV7-8	TGTGCCAGCAGCTTAGGATCACGCAATGAGCAGTTCTTC	CASSLGSRNEQFF
NA	NA	TRBJ2-3	TRBV3-1/TRBV3-2	TGTGCCAGCAGCCAAATAGCGGTCACAGATACGCAGTATTTT	CASSQIAVTDTQYF